These 13 T cell receptor beta chains originate from one sample sequenced in a study of beta chain features in type 1 diabetes. The authors reverse transcribed all of the isolated RNA, so sequencing captured expressed TCRB transcripts. Profiled with immunoSEQ multiplex PCR; TCRdb holds only in-frame clones, not every one. The sample yields more than 140,000 clones, 9% to 10% seen once. The sequenced material came from central memory CD4+ T cells from blood. These TCRs come from a woman in her thirties or forties in good health.

This clone was observed a single time. The chain joins TRBV6-5 to TRBJ1-5; TRBD1 might be the D (5 bases). The CDR3 runs 14 residues. The germline V gene encodes CDR1 MNHEY and CDR2 SVGAGI. V lost 0 bases and J lost 7, with 10 bases in between. The CDR3 region is CASSYSRGDQPQHF. DNA for the CDR3: TGTGCCAGCAGTTACTCGCGGGGGGACCAGCCCCAGCATTTT.

This clone was picked up a small number of times. The genes are TRBV6-1 and TRBJ2-7, with 8 bases that match TRBD1. V lost 2 bases, J lost 2 bases, and 5 bases stayed unmatched. Germline V gene sequence: CDR1 MNHNS, CDR2 SASEGT. The CDR3 runs to 15 residues. The CDR3 loop is CASSEIGQGPYEQYF. Written as DNA, the CDR3 is TGTGCCAGCAGTGAAATAGGACAGGGCCCCTACGAGCAGTACTTC.

This clone was seen a handful of times. V is TRBV7-9 and J is TRBJ1-6, with D possibly being TRBD1 (6 bases). The V gene lost 3 bases and the J gene lost 6 bases, with 12 bases spanning the gap. Per germline, CDR1 SEHNR and CDR2 FQNEAQ (reference sequence). The CDR3 is made up of 15 amino acids. The CDR3 spells CASSLRQGTNSPLHF. CDR3 nucleotide sequence: TGTGCCAGCAGCTTGCGTCAGGGGACTAATTCACCCCTCCACTTT.

This clone is medium-sized (0.01 to 0.1%) in the sample. This chain joins TRBV7-2 and TRBJ2-3; 9 nucleotides align to TRBD2. The V gene's germline CDR1 is SGHTA and CDR2 FQGNSA. The ends lost 5 bases at V and 2 bases at J; junction bases unmatched: 5. The CDR3 is 15 residues long. In DNA, the CDR3 is TGTGCCAGCAGCGCTCTAGCGGGGATCACAGATACGCAGTATTTT. It is translated as CASSALAGITDTQYF.

The J gene is TRBJ1-5, the V gene TRBV7-9; D possibly corresponds to TRBD1 (5 bases). V dropped 4 bases and J dropped 6 bases, with 13 bases sitting between them. This CDR3 has 14 residues. The germline V gene encodes CDR1 SEHNR and CDR2 FQNEAQ (reference sequence). The CDR3 spells CASSSGARGQPQHF. The CDR3 nucleotides are TGTGCCAGCAGCTCAGGCGCTAGGGGTCAGCCCCAGCATTTT.

This sequence joins TRBV11-2 and TRBJ2-2; 8 bases are shared with TRBD2. Germline V gene lookup returns CDR1 SGHAT and CDR2 FQNNGV. The V and J ends lost 0 bases and 6 bases, in that order; junction bases with no gene match: 3. The CDR3 length is 15 residues. The CDR3 region is CASSLESRGAGELFF. CDR3 nucleotides: TGTGCCAGCAGCTTAGAATCGCGGGGGGCCGGGGAGCTGTTTTTT.

In this sample, this clone turned up a few times. The CDR3 region is CASSFGQGMDGYTF. The CDR3 region has the DNA TGCGCCAGCAGCTTTGGACAGGGGATGGATGGCTACACCTTC. The gene calls are TRBV5-1 and TRBJ1-2, with 9 bases lining up with TRBD1. Germline lookup yields CDR1 SGHRS and CDR2 YFSETQ. The V segment lost 2 bases and the J segment 6 bases; nucleotides outside the gene matches: 5. The CDR3 extends over 14 amino acids. Together with reference TRBV5-1 and TRBJ1-2, the CDR3 gives the full variable domain: KAGVTQTPRYLIKTRGQQVTLSCSPISGHRSVSWYQQTPGQGLQFLFEYFSETQRNKGNFPGRFSGRQFSNSRSEMNVSTLELGDSALYLCASSFGQGMDGYTFGSGTRLTVV.

This clone was seen only a few times. The V gene is TRBV5-6, the J gene TRBJ2-1; TRBD2 aligns across 9 bases. This CDR3 is 17 amino acids long. Germline loops: CDR1 SGHDT, CDR2 YYEEEE. Losses at the gene ends were 4 bases for V and 4 bases for J; bases not matched to a gene: 12. CDR3 bases: TGTGCCAGCAGCGCGCTGAATGCGGGGGGGCCGTACAATGAGCAGTTCTTC. Protein: CASSALNAGGPYNEQFF.

This clone was observed a handful of times. The rearrangement joins TRBV9 to TRBJ1-4; D unresolved. Trimming shortened V by 0 bases and J by 4 bases, and 7 bases separated the two germline ends. Germline V gives CDR1 SGDLS, CDR2 YYNGEE. This CDR3 is built from 14 residues. The CDR3 protein is CASSVGAFNEKLFF. DNA for the CDR3: TGTGCCAGCAGCGTAGGGGCTTTTAATGAAAAACTGTTTTTT.

The genes are TRBV5-6 and TRBJ2-7; D gene unclear. The CDR3 loop spans 14 amino acids. The germline gives CDR1 SGHDT, CDR2 YYEEEE. The germline V and J ends were trimmed by 2 bases and 2 bases, with 11 bases remaining between them. In DNA, the CDR3 is TGTGCCAGCAGCTTCGATATAGACACCTACGAGCAGTACTTC. Translating it yields CASSFDIDTYEQYF.

The rearrangement uses TRBV9 and TRBJ2-3; 8 nucleotides line up with TRBD1. Germline V lookup: CDR1 SGDLS, CDR2 YYNGEE. This CDR3 region has 17 residues. J gave up 4 bases and V 2 bases, and 12 bases lay outside the gene matches. The CDR3 sequence is CASSVLGTGGSADTQYF. DNA for the CDR3: TGTGCCAGCAGCGTTCTCGGGACAGGAGGCAGCGCAGATACGCAGTATTTT.

V and J are TRBV25-1 and TRBJ2-5; 8 bases are shared with TRBD2. J lost 7 bases, V lost 5 bases, and 12 bases had no gene match. The length of the CDR3 is 15 residues. The germline CDR1 and CDR2 sequences are MGHDK and SYGVNS. The CDR3 DNA reads as TGTGCCAGCAGTCCTCCCGGGACTAGAGCTTCGACCCAGTACTTC. It translates to CASSPPGTRASTQYF.

This clone was observed a few times. The chain joins TRBV5-1 to TRBJ2-7, with 9 bases fitting TRBD1. Trimming took 0 bases from V and 3 from J; bases not matched to a gene: 4. CDR3 size: 15 residues. The V gene's germline CDR1 is SGHRS and CDR2 YFSETQ. Here the CDR3 reads CASSLDRGLLYEQYF. CDR3 in DNA: TGCGCCAGCAGCTTGGACAGGGGGCTCCTCTACGAGCAGTACTTC.